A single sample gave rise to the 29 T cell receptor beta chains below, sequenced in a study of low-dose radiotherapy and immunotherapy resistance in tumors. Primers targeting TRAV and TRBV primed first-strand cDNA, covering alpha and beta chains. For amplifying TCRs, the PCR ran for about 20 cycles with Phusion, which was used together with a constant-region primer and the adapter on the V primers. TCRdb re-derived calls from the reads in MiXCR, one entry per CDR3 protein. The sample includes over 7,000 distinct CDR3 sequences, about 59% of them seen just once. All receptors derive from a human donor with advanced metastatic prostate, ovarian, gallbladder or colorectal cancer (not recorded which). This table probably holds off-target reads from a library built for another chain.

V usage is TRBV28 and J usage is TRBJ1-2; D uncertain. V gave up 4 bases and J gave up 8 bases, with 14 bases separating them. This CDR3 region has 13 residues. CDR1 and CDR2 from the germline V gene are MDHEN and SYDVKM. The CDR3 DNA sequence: TGTGCCAGCAGTTATGTCCTGGCAGGAGGCTACACCTTC. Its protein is CASSYVLAGGYTF.

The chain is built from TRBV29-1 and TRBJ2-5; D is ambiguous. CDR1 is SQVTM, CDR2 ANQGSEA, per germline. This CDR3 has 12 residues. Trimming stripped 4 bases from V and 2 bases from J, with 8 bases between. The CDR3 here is CSVGRLQETQYF. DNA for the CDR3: TGCAGCGTTGGGCGGCTACAAGAGACCCAGTACTTC.

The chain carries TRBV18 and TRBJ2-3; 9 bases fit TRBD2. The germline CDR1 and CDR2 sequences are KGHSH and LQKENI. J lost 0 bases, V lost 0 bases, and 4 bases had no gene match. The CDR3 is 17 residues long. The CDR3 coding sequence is TGTGCCAGCTCACCACCGCTAGCGGGGCACAGCACAGATACGCAGTATTTT. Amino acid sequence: CASSPPLAGHSTDTQYF.

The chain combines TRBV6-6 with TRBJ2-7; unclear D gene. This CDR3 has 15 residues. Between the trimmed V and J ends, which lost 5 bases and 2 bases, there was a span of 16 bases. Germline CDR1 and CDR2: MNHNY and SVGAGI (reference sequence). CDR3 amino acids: CASSESHPEPYEQYF. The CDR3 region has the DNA TGTGCCAGCAGTGAATCCCATCCCGAGCCCTACGAGCAGTACTTC.

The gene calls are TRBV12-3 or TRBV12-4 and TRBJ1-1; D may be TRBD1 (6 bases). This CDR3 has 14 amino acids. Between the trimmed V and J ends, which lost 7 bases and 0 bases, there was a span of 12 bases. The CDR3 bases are TGTGCCAGCAACCCGGGACACTTGAACACTGAAGCTTTCTTT. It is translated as CASNPGHLNTEAFF.

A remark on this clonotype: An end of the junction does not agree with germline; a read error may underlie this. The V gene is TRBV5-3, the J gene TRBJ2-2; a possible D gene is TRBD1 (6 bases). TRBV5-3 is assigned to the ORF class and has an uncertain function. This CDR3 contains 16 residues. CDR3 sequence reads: CASSLGPDSNTGELFF. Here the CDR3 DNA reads TGTGCCAGCAGCTTGGGACCGGACAGTAACACCGGGGAGCTGTTTTTT.

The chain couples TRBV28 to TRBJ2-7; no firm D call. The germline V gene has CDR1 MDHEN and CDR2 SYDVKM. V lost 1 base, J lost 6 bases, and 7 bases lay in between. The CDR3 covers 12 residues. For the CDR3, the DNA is TGTGCCAGCAGTTTATTACGGAGCGAGCAGTACTTC. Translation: CASSLLRSEQYF.

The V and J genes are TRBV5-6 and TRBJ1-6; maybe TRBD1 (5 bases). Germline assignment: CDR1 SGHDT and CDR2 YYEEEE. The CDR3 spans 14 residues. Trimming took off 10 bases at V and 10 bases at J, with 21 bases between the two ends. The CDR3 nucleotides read TGTGCCTCGAACCGAGGGGACGCCAAGTCACCCCTCCACTTT. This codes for CASNRGDAKSPLHF.

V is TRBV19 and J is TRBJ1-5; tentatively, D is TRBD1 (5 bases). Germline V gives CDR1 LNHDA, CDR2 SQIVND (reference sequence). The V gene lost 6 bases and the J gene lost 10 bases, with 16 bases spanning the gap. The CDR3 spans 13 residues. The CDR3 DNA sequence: TGTGCCAGTAGCCTAATACCCCGGGACCCCCAGCATTTT. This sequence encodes CASSLIPRDPQHF.

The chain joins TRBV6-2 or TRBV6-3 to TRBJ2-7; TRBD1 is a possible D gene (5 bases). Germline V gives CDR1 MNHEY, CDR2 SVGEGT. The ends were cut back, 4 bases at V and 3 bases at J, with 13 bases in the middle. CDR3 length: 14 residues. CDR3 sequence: CASSSLRVGYEQYF. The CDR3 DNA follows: TGTGCCAGCAGTTCCCTCAGGGTAGGCTACGAGCAGTACTTC.

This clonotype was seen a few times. CDR3 in DNA: TGTGCCAGCAGTACGTCTGGGACTAGTCACACAGATACGCAGTATTTT. This translates into CASSTSGTSHTDTQYF. The chain has TRBV28 and TRBJ2-3; 8 positions match TRBD2. V shed 5 bases and J 2 bases; nucleotides not matched to a gene: 9. CDR3 length equals 16 residues. Germline CDR1 and CDR2: MDHEN and SYDVKM.

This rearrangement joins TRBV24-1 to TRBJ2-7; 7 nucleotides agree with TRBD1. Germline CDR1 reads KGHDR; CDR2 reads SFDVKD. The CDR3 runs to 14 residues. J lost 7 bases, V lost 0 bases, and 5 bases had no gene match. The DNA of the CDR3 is TGTGCCACCAGTGATTTGCGGGACAGTTCGGAGCAGTACTTC. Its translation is CATSDLRDSSEQYF.

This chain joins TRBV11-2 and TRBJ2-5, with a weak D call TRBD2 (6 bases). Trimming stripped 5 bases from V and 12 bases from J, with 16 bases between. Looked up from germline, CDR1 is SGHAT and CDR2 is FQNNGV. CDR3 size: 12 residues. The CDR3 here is CASSPSGGSEYF. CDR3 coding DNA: TGTGCCAGCAGCCCCAGTGGAGGGTCCGAGTACTTC.

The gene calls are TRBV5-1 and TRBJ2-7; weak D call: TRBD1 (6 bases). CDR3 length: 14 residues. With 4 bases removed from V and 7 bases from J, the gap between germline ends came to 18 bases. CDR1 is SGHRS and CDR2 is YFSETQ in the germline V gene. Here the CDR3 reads CASSPGQNHGEQYF. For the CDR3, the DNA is TGCGCCAGCAGCCCCGGACAGAATCACGGGGAGCAGTACTTC.

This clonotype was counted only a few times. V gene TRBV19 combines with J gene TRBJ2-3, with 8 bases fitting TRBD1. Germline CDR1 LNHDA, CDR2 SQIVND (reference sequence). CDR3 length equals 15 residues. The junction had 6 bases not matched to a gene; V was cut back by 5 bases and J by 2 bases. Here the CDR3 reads CASSPRTGSTDTQYF. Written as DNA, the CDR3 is TGTGCCAGTAGTCCTCGGACAGGGTCCACAGATACGCAGTATTTT.

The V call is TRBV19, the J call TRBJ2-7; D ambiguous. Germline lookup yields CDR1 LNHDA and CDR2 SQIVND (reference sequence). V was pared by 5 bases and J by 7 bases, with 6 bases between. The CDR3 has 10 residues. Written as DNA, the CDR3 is TGTGCCAGTAGTCCATGGGAGCAGTACTTC. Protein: CASSPWEQYF.

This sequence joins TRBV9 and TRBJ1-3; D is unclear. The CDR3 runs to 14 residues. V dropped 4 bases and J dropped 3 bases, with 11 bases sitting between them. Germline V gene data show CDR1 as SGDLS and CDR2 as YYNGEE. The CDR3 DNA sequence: TGTGCCAGCAGCCCTAGAGCGGGTGGAAACACCATATATTTT. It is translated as CASSPRAGGNTIYF. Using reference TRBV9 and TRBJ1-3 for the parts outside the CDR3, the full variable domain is DSGVTQTPKHLITATGQRVTLRCSPRSGDLSVYWYQQSLDQGLQFLIQYYNGEERAKGNILERFSAQQFPDLHSELNLSSLELGDSALYFCASSPRAGGNTIYFGEGSWLTVV.

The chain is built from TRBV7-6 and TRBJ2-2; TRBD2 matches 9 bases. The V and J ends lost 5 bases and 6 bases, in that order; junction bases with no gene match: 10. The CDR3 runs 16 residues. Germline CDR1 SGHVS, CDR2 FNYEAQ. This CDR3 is CASSPMTSGFSGELFF. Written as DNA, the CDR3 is TGTGCCAGCAGCCCGATGACTAGCGGATTTTCCGGGGAGCTGTTTTTT.

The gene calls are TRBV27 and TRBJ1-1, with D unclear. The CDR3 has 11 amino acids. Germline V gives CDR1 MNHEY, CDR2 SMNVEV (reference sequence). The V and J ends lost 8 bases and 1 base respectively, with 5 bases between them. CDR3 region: CASHGNTEAFF. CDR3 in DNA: TGTGCCAGCCACGGGAACACTGAAGCTTTCTTT.

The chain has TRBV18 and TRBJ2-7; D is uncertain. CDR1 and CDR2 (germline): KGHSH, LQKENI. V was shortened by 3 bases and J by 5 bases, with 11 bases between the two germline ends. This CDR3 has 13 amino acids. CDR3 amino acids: CASSPGEKDEQYF. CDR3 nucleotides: TGTGCCAGCTCACCCGGCGAGAAGGACGAGCAGTACTTC.

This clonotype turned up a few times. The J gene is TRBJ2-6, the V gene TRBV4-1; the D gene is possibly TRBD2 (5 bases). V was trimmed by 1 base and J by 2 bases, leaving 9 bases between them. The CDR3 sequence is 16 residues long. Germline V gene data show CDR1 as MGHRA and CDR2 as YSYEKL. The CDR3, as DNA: TGCGCCAGCAGCCAAGCCCCGGGGACTGGGGCCAACGTCCTGACTTTC. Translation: CASSQAPGTGANVLTF.

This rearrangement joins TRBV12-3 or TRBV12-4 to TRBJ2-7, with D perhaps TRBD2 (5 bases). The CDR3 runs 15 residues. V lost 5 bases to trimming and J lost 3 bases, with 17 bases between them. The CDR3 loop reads CASSEGGWTNYEQYF. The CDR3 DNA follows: TGTGCCAGCAGTGAGGGTGGGTGGACGAACTACGAGCAGTACTTC.

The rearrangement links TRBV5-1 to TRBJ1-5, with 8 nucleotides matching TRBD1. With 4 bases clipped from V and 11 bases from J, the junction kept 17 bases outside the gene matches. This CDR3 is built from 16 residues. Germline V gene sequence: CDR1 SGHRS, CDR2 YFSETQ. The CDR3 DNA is TGCGCCAGCAGCGGCCAGACAGGGGCCGGCCATCGCGCCCAGCATTTT. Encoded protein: CASSGQTGAGHRAQHF. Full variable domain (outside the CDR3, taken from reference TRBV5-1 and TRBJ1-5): KAGVTQTPRYLIKTRGQQVTLSCSPISGHRSVSWYQQTPGQGLQFLFEYFSETQRNKGNFPGRFSGRQFSNSRSEMNVSTLELGDSALYLCASSGQTGAGHRAQHFGDGTRLSIL.

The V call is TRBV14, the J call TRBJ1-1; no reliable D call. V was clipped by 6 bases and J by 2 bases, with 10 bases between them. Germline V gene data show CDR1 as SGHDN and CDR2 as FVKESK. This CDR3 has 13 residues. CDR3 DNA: TGTGCCAGCAGTGACGGAATAAACACTGAAGCTTTCTTT. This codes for CASSDGINTEAFF.

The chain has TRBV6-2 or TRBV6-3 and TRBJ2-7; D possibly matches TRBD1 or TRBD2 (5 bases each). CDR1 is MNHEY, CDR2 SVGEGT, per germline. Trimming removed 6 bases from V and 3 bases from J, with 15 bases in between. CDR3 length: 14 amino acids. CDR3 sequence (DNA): TGTGCCAGCAGCTGGGACGGAGGATACTACGAGCAGTACTTC. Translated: CASSWDGGYYEQYF.

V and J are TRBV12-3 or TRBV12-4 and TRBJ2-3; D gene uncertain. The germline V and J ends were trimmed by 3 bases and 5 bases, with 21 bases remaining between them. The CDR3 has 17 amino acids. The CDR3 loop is CASSLLRWEGRGDTQYF. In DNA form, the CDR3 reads TGTGCCAGCAGTTTGCTTAGGTGGGAAGGACGAGGAGATACGCAGTATTTT.

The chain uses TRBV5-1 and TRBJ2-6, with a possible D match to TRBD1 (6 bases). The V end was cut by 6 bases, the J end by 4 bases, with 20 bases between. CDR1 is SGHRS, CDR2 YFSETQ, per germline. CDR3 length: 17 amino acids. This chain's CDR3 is CASTTTTGSPGANVLTF. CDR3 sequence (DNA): TGCGCCAGCACGACTACCACAGGGAGCCCCGGGGCCAACGTCCTGACTTTC. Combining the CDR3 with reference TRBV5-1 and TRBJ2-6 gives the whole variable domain KAGVTQTPRYLIKTRGQQVTLSCSPISGHRSVSWYQQTPGQGLQFLFEYFSETQRNKGNFPGRFSGRQFSNSRSEMNVSTLELGDSALYLCASTTTTGSPGANVLTFGAGSRLTVL.

The CDR3 loop reads CASTTSGGISAGTDTQYF. CDR3 coding DNA: TGCGCCAGCACCACTAGCGGGGGGATCTCCGCGGGCACAGATACGCAGTATTTT. V and J are TRBV5-1 and TRBJ2-3, with TRBD2 matching over 12 bases. Germline V lookup: CDR1 SGHRS, CDR2 YFSETQ. This CDR3 is 18 amino acids long. V shed 6 bases and J 1 base; nucleotides not matched to a gene: 12.

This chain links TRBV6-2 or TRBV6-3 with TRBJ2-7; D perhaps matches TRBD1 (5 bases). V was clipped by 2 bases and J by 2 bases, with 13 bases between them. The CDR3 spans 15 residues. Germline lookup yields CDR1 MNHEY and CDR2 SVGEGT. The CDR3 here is CASSYGQGPTYEQYF. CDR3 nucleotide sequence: TGTGCCAGCAGTTACGGACAAGGACCAACCTACGAGCAGTACTTC.